This passage covers 19 T cell receptor beta chains from one sample sequenced in a study of technical replicates of blood from several donors. Only in-frame clones appear in the TCRdb table, and some are missing; sequencing was by immunoSEQ multiplex PCR. The data show tens of thousands of clones, roughly 94% seen once. The sample comprised T cells isolated from PBMCs. These receptors originate from a human donor in good health.

V is TRBV5-1 and J is TRBJ2-3; 7 bases map to TRBD1. This CDR3 comprises 15 residues. Germline assignment: CDR1 SGHRS and CDR2 YFSETQ. V was pared by 0 bases and J by 5 bases, with 6 bases of the junction left unmatched. The CDR3 DNA sequence: TGCGCCAGCAGCTTGGTCACAGGGGAGAGAGATACGCAGTATTTT. As protein: CASSLVTGERDTQYF.

The chain recombines TRBV5-1 with TRBJ2-3, with TRBD2 matching 9 bases. Germline V gives CDR1 SGHRS, CDR2 YFSETQ. This CDR3 region has 14 residues. The ends lost 2 bases at V and 5 bases at J; junction bases unmatched: 3. CDR3 protein: CASSLGGRVDTQYF. CDR3 sequence (DNA): TGCGCCAGCAGCTTAGGCGGGAGGGTAGATACGCAGTATTTT.

This clone was seen more than once but under ten times. This chain uses TRBV28 with TRBJ2-1; perhaps TRBD2 as D (6 bases). This CDR3 is built from 15 residues. CDR1 and CDR2 (germline): MDHEN, SYDVKM. V lost 7 bases to trimming and J lost 1 base, with 14 bases between them. The CDR3 region has the DNA TGTGCCAGCACAACTATAGCGGAGTCCTACAATGAGCAGTTCTTC. As protein: CASTTIAESYNEQFF.

The rearrangement uses TRBV2 and TRBJ2-3; D is undetermined. CDR3 length: 13 amino acids. Per germline, CDR1 SNHLY and CDR2 FYNNEI. The V end lost 3 bases, the J end lost 7 bases, and 11 bases lay between the germline ends. CDR3 sequence reads: CASSEETWNTQYF. CDR3 nucleotide sequence: TGTGCCAGCAGTGAGGAGACCTGGAATACGCAGTATTTT.

The J gene is TRBJ2-7, the V gene TRBV5-4, with D tentatively TRBD1 (6 bases). Trimming left V 2 bases short and J 3 bases short, with 9 bases between. Germline V gene sequence: CDR1 SGHNT, CDR2 YYREEE (reference sequence). The CDR3 extends over 13 amino acids. The CDR3 nucleotides read TGTGCCAGCAGCTTCGACAGGAACTACGAGCAGTACTTC. This gives the protein CASSFDRNYEQYF. Full variable domain (missing parts from reference TRBV5-4 and TRBJ2-7): ETGVTQSPTHLIKTRGQQVTLRCSSQSGHNTVSWYQQALGQGPQFIFQYYREEENGRGNFPPRFSGLQFPNYSSELNVNALELDDSALYLCASSFDRNYEQYFGPGTRLTVT.

This chain connects TRBV2 to TRBJ1-2, with a possible D match to TRBD1 (6 bases). Trimming took 6 bases from V and 6 from J, leaving 17 bases between them. CDR1 and CDR2 from the germline V gene are SNHLY and FYNNEI. The CDR3 totals 14 residues. The CDR3 sequence is CASRQGPQGNGYTF. The DNA of the CDR3 is TGTGCCAGCAGGCAGGGTCCTCAGGGGAATGGCTACACCTTC.

The genes are TRBV27 and TRBJ1-1; 7 positions agree with TRBD1. CDR3 length: 12 amino acids. With 7 bases clipped from V and 8 bases from J, the junction kept 7 bases outside the gene matches. CDR1 is MNHEY, CDR2 SMNVEV, per germline (reference sequence). The CDR3 here is CASIKRGQEAFF. CDR3 nucleotides: TGTGCCAGCATCAAACGGGGACAGGAAGCTTTCTTT.

J is TRBJ2-1 and V is TRBV7-3, with 7 bases identical to TRBD1. V lost 0 bases and J lost 1; bases outside the gene matches: 0. The CDR3 is made up of 15 amino acids. CDR1 is SGHTA, CDR2 FQGTGA, per germline. The CDR3 region is CASSLTQGSYNEQFF. CDR3 DNA: TGTGCCAGCAGCTTAACACAGGGGTCCTACAATGAGCAGTTCTTC.

The count of this clone is one. The rearrangement uses TRBV7-2 and TRBJ2-3, with D maybe TRBD1 (5 bases). Germline assignment: CDR1 SGHTA and CDR2 FQGNSA. Trimming cost V 2 bases and J 3 bases, with 12 bases left between them. The CDR3 is made up of 15 amino acids. The CDR3 DNA follows: TGTGCCAGCAGCTTAAGGCAGGGCTTGACAGATACGCAGTATTTT. Residues: CASSLRQGLTDTQYF. The entire variable domain, with the rest obtained from reference TRBV7-2 and TRBJ2-3, is as follows: GAGVSQSPSNKVTEKGKDVELRCDPISGHTALYWYRQSLGQGLEFLIYFQGNSAPDKSGLPSDRFSAERTGGSVSTLTIQRTQQEDSAVYLCASSLRQGLTDTQYFGPGTRLTVL.

CDR3 protein: CASSSRTGTKNTGELFF. The DNA for the CDR3 is TGTGCCAGCAGCTCTCGGACAGGGACAAAGAACACCGGGGAGCTGTTTTTT. V usage is TRBV9 and J usage is TRBJ2-2; 8 bases are shared with TRBD1. Per the germline V gene, CDR1 is SGDLS and CDR2 is YYNGEE. V lost 4 bases to trimming and J lost 1 base; unmatched junction nucleotides: 9. The CDR3 runs 17 residues.

The chain has TRBV30 and TRBJ2-1; 9 bases are shared with TRBD2. This CDR3 is 15 amino acids long. Germline values: CDR1 GTSNPN, CDR2 SVGIG (reference sequence). V lost 2 bases, J lost 6 bases, and 8 bases stayed unmatched. The CDR3 sequence is CAWSMASGKSNEQFF. The CDR3 coding sequence is TGTGCCTGGAGTATGGCTAGCGGGAAAAGCAATGAGCAGTTCTTC.

V is TRBV29-1 and J is TRBJ1-1; D is perhaps TRBD1 (5 bases). This CDR3 region has 12 residues. The V end was cut by 8 bases, the J end by 1 base, with 11 bases between. The germline gives CDR1 SQVTM, CDR2 ANQGSEA. CDR3 loop: CSYRQGNTEAFF. In DNA, the CDR3 is TGCAGCTATCGGCAGGGGAACACTGAAGCTTTCTTT.

The chain carries TRBV4-2 and TRBJ2-3, with 12 bases that match TRBD2. The ends lost 1 base at V and 5 bases at J; junction bases unmatched: 13. The germline V gene encodes CDR1 LGHNA and CDR2 YNFKEQ. CDR3 size: 19 residues. The CDR3 nucleotides read TGTGCCAGCAGCCAAGGTGTAGGCCCTAGCGGGAGGGCCGGAGATACGCAGTATTTT. As protein: CASSQGVGPSGRAGDTQYF.

This clone appeared a single time. The V call is TRBV9, the J call TRBJ2-3, with 8 bases aligning to TRBD2. Germline assignment: CDR1 SGDLS and CDR2 YYNGEE. V lost 0 bases to trimming and J lost 1 base; unmatched junction nucleotides: 7. The CDR3 is 17 amino acids. Here the CDR3 reads CASSVGVGGGRTDTQYF. The DNA of the CDR3 is TGTGCCAGCAGCGTAGGAGTTGGCGGGGGGCGCACAGATACGCAGTATTTT. Full variable domain (missing parts from reference TRBV9 and TRBJ2-3): DSGVTQTPKHLITATGQRVTLRCSPRSGDLSVYWYQQSLDQGLQFLIQYYNGEERAKGNILERFSAQQFPDLHSELNLSSLELGDSALYFCASSVGVGGGRTDTQYFGPGTRLTVL.

The chain carries TRBV5-6 and TRBJ2-1; 9 nucleotides line up with TRBD1. The CDR3 is made up of 17 amino acids. The ends lost 5 bases at V and 2 bases at J; junction bases unmatched: 11. Germline-derived CDR1 and CDR2 are SGHDT and YYEEEE. CDR3 in amino acids: CASSSDRGVAAYNEQFF. In DNA, the CDR3 is TGTGCCAGCAGTTCGGACAGGGGTGTGGCGGCCTACAATGAGCAGTTCTTC.

V gene TRBV4-1 combines with J gene TRBJ1-2; tentative D call: TRBD1 (6 bases). Germline CDR1 and CDR2: MGHRA and YSYEKL. The CDR3 contains 15 residues. V lost 2 bases and J lost 4, with 14 bases in between. The CDR3 protein is CASSQPQTGLYGYTF. In nucleotides, the CDR3 is TGCGCCAGCAGCCAACCTCAGACAGGTCTCTATGGCTACACCTTC.

The V gene is TRBV19, the J gene TRBJ1-1; D unclear. The V end was cut by 6 bases, the J end by 1 base, with 9 bases between. Germline V gene sequence: CDR1 LNHDA, CDR2 SQIVND (reference sequence). This CDR3 spans 13 amino acids. In DNA, the CDR3 is TGTGCCAGTAGCGAACACCGGAACACTGAAGCTTTCTTT. Translating gives CASSEHRNTEAFF.

The rearrangement uses TRBV5-4 and TRBJ2-2; 11 nucleotides agree with TRBD2. Trimming took 0 bases from V and 7 from J; bases not matched to a gene: 2. This CDR3 contains 15 residues. Germline V gene sequence: CDR1 SGHNT, CDR2 YYREEE (reference sequence). CDR3 loop: CASSLGLAGSGELFF. The CDR3 DNA follows: TGTGCCAGCAGCTTGGGACTAGCGGGAAGCGGGGAGCTGTTTTTT.

This clone was seen a single time. This CDR3 is CASSLREGSYNEQFF. The CDR3 DNA reads as TGTGCCAGCAGCTTGAGGGAGGGGTCCTACAATGAGCAGTTCTTC. This chain joins TRBV12-1 and TRBJ2-1; the table's D call TRBD2 went unverified against the DNA. TRBV12-1 is deemed a pseudogene. The CDR3 length is 15 residues.